A selection of T cell receptor beta chains follows, all from one sample in a study of molecular identifiers for immune sequencing clone quantification. TCRdb re-called the PCR reads through MiXCR, storing one row per CDR3 protein. The table lists approximately 630,000 distinct CDR3 sequences, roughly 27% of them singletons. Input material: naive CD8+ T cells from blood, with Jurkat cell RNA spiked in. Receptor source: a human donor in good health. Some libraries in this study had Jurkat cell RNA spiked in. Each CDR3 is given with its conserved first and last residue.

V	CDR3
TRBV6-2/TRBV6-3	CASSLAGSSYSEQFF
TRBV6-6	CASVRTIYNEQFF
TRBV20-1	CSARVRVGAMGNTETQYF
TRBV24-1	CATSDSDQPQHF
TRBV28	CASSFRGLNTGELFF
TRBV3-1	CASSRGDFSNQPQHF
TRBV9	CASSVAGPGANVLTF
TRBV10-3	CATGFTYEQYF
TRBV15	CATSFRDTGRPQDTQYF
TRBV30	CAWSAGSGANVLTF
TRBV12-3/TRBV12-4	CASSGSGTGQNTDTQYF
TRBV27	CASSPPPYTDTQYF
TRBV19	CASSTPAKGSTDTQYF
TRBV6-2/TRBV6-3	CASRTDRAAFF
TRBV6-6	CASSHRGSPLHF
TRBV6-5	CASSYSYGAEQYF
TRBV5-4	CACSPLAGGPGEQFF
TRBV3-1	CASSQDVRQFNTGELFF
TRBV14	CASSWQGVHNEQFF
TRBV5-1	CASSFSGKSSYEQYF
TRBV7-8	CASSLLTSGASPDTQYF
TRBV4-1	CASSQEVGANYGYTF
TRBV27	CASRTTGATTSGANVLTF
TRBV6-6	CASSYTRDRVYNEQFF
TRBV27	CAGSPEGNAGETQYF
TRBV5-8	CASSFGQGREETQYF
TRBV7-9	CASSSLTTWTGSQTDTQYF
TRBV20-1	CSAPRPSARYEQYF
TRBV30	CAWLGPGGPYNEQFF
TRBV10-3	CAILGHTNTGELFF
TRBV6-1	CASRAWGGDRGTEAFF
TRBV7-9	CAGHLEAHSGNTIYF
TRBV11-2	CASSLEDGFTGELFF
TRBV4-3	CASSPQEGYGYTF
TRBV5-1	CASSLGDPTLFVYEQYF
TRBV19	CASSIPVRGPGELFF
TRBV27	CASSSRDRGYGYTF
TRBV20-1	CSARELLYGGGTDTQYF
TRBV7-9	CASSYSGQGDHNEQFF
TRBV4-1	CASSQDLLAYLNTDTQYF
TRBV4-3	CASSGEGPMNTEAFF
TRBV25-1	CASSETNTEAFF
TRBV2	CASLGQPSTNEKLFF
TRBV4-3	CASSQDWSSGVITSYNEQFF
TRBV7-2	CASSPYLEYEQFF
TRBV28	CASSFDRGWGIQYF